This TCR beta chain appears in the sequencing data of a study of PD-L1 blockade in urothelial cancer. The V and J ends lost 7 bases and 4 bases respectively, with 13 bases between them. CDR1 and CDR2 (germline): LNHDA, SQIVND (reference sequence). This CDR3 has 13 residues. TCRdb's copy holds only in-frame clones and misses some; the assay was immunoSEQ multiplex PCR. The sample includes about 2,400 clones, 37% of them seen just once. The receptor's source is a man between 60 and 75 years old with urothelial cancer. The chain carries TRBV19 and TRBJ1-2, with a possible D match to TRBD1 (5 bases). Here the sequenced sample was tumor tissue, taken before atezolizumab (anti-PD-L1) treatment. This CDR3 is CASNSDSIYGYTF. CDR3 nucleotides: TGTGCCAGTAACTCTGACAGTATCTATGGCTACACCTTC.